The source of this T cell receptor (beta chain) is a study of vaccination effects on CD4 cells after COVID-19. Study-level points and caveats: Following vaccination, convalescents' spike-reactive clones were mostly new ones induced by the vaccine. Early post-infection timepoints were absent, and convalescent patients were few.

Germline CDR1 and CDR2: SGHAT and FQDESV (reference sequence). The length of the CDR3 is 14 residues. V dropped 4 bases and J dropped 0 bases, with 9 bases sitting between them. Turning to this clone: Antigen unknown.

Antigen-specific CD4+ T cells were expanded (with viral peptide pools) by the ViraFEST assay ahead of sequencing. CD4+ T cells were isolated after around ten days of culture. PCR showed that the person got SARS-CoV-2 infection at some point between March and December 2020. IL-2 medium supplanted half the medium on days 3 and 7. Generated by immunoSEQ multiplex PCR, the TCRdb table keeps only in-frame clones and is missing some. This sample has more than 35,000 clones, with 70% to 80% found just once. The J gene is TRBJ1-1, the V gene TRBV11-1; D is undetermined. Sequencing used CD4+ T cells from PBMCs cultured with HCoV-NL63 spike peptides, obtained before COVID-19 vaccination. This TCR was sampled from a human donor who had a prior SARS-CoV-2 infection. The CDR3 DNA follows: TGTGCCAGCAGCTCATATCAGTTGAACACTGAAGCTTTCTTT. This codes for CASSSYQLNTEAFF.